The next 8 T cell receptor beta chains were all read from a single sample in a study of beta chain features in type 1 diabetes. Study findings and constraints: Within each of all four CD4+ subsets, Type 1 diabetes patients had TCRB CDR3s that were moderately but significantly shorter.

Investigators reverse transcribed all isolated RNA, so they sequenced expressed TCRB transcripts. TCRdb keeps only in-frame clones here, not all; method: immunoSEQ multiplex PCR. The top ten clones hold about 0.01% of a sample with about 400,000 clones, around 12% of them seen once. What these receptors recognize is not known. The sequencing sample was made of naive CD4+ T cells from blood. The receptor set was obtained from a woman under 30 with type 1 diabetes.

This clone was counted between two and nine times. The chain employs TRBV23-1 and TRBJ2-7, with D possibly matching TRBD1 (6 bases). TRBV23-1 is an ORF; its function is uncertain. V was cut by 0 bases and J by 0 bases, with 12 bases left in between. This CDR3 spans 16 amino acids. Written as DNA, the CDR3 is TGCGCCAGCAGTCAATCAACCGGGACACTCTCCTACGAGCAGTACTTC. This translates into CASSQSTGTLSYEQYF.

The chain couples TRBV5-1 to TRBJ2-6; D gene unclear. CDR3 length: 13 amino acids. Trimming removed 4 bases at V and 1 base at J, with 3 bases between. Germline CDR1 is SGHRS and CDR2 is YFSETQ. CDR3 DNA: TGCGCCAGCAGCACATCTGGGGCCAACGTCCTGACTTTC. It codes for CASSTSGANVLTF.

The chain joins TRBV5-1 to TRBJ2-7; TRBD2 aligns across 12 bases. This CDR3 region has 16 residues. The J segment lost 0 bases and the V segment lost 4 bases, leaving 5 bases of the junction unmatched. Germline lookup yields CDR1 SGHRS and CDR2 YFSETQ. The CDR3 DNA sequence: TGCGCCAGCAGCGCCCTAGCGGGGGGGAACTCCTACGAGCAGTACTTC. It yields the protein CASSALAGGNSYEQYF.

This chain joins TRBV9 and TRBJ2-1, with 11 positions matching TRBD2. J gave up 11 bases and V 2 bases, and 6 bases lay outside the gene matches. CDR3 length: 14 amino acids. The V gene's germline CDR1 is SGDLS and CDR2 YYNGEE. The CDR3 region is CASSVLGLAEKQFF. Written as DNA, the CDR3 is TGTGCCAGCAGCGTCTTGGGACTAGCGGAGAAGCAGTTCTTC.

In this sample, this clone turned up a few times. The CDR3 reads CASSHRTEYTGELFF. The CDR3 nucleotides are TGTGCCAGCAGCCATCGGACAGAGTACACCGGGGAGCTGTTTTTT. The J gene is TRBJ2-2, the V gene TRBV14, with a tentative D call TRBD1 (6 bases). CDR3 length equals 15 residues. Trimming pared 3 bases from V and 3 bases from J, leaving 11 bases between. Germline CDR1 is SGHDN and CDR2 is FVKESK.

The chain uses TRBV7-9 and TRBJ1-2, with TRBD1 as a possible D gene (6 bases). Germline V gene lookup returns CDR1 SEHNR and CDR2 FQNEAQ (reference sequence). The germline V and J ends were trimmed by 5 bases and 4 bases, with 8 bases remaining between them. The CDR3 loop spans 12 amino acids. The CDR3 reads CASSRTVYGYTF. The CDR3 bases are TGTGCCAGCAGCCGGACAGTCTATGGCTACACCTTC.

The CDR3 reads CASSLTAGTSSTRGGYTF. DNA for the CDR3: TGTGCCAGCAGTTTAACGGCAGGTACGTCCTCTACCCGGGGTGGCTACACCTTC. V is TRBV27 and J is TRBJ1-2; D is undetermined. This CDR3 contains 18 residues. In germline, CDR1 is MNHEY, CDR2 SMNVEV (reference sequence). The V gene lost 2 bases and the J gene lost 7 bases, with 26 bases spanning the gap.

In its sample, this clone was seen a few times. The chain links TRBV7-9 to TRBJ1-1; tentatively, D is TRBD1 (6 bases). Germline V gene data show CDR1 as SEHNR and CDR2 as FQNEAQ (reference sequence). The CDR3 has 12 residues. Trimming removed 4 bases from V and 5 bases from J, with 8 bases in between. The CDR3 DNA reads TGTGCCAGCAGCTCTAGGGGGACTGAAGCTTTCTTT. Translating gives CASSSRGTEAFF.